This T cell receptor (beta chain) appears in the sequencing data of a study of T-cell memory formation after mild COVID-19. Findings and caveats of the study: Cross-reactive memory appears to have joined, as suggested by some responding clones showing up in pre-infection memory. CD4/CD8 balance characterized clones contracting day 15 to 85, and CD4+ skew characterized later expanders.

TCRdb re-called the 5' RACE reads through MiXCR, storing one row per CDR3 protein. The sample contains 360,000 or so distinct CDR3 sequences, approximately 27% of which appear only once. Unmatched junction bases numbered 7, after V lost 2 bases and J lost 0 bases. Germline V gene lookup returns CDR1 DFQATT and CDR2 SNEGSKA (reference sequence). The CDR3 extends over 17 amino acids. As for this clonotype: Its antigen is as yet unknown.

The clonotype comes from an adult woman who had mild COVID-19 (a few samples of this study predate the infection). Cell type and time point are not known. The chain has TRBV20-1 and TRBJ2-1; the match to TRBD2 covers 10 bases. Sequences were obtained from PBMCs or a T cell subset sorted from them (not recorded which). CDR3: CSARRLAGTSSYNEQFF. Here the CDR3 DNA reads TGCAGTGCTAGAAGACTAGCGGGCACTAGCTCCTACAATGAGCAGTTCTTC.